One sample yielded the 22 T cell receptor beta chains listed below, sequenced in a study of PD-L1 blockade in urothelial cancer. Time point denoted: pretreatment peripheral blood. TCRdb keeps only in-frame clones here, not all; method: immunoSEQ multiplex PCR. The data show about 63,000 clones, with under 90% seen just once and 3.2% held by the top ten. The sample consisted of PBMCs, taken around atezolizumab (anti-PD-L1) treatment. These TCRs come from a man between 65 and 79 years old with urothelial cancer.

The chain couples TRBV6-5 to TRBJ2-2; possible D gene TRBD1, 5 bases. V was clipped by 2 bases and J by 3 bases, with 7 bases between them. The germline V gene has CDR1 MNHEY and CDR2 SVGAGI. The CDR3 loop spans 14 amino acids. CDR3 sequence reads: CASSYRRDTGELFF. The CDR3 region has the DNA TGTGCCAGCAGTTACCGCAGGGACACCGGGGAGCTGTTTTTT.

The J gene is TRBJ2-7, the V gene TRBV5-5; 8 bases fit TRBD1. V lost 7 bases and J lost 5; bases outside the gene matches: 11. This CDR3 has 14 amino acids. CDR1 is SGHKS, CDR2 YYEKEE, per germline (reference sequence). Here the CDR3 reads CASSDAGGSDEQYF. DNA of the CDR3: TGTGCCAGCTCCGATGCAGGGGGCAGCGACGAGCAGTACTTC. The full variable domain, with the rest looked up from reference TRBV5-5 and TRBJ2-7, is DAGVTQSPTHLIKTRGQQVTLRCSPISGHKSVSWYQQVLGQGPQFIFQYYEKEERGRGNFPDRFSARQFPNYSSELNVNALLLGDSALYLCASSDAGGSDEQYFGPGTRLTVT.

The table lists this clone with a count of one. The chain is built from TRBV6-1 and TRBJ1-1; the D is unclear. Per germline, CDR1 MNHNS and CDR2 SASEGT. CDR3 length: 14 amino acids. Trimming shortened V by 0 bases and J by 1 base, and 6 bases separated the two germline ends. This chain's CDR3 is CASSEAGENTEAFF. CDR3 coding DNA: TGTGCCAGCAGTGAAGCCGGGGAGAACACTGAAGCTTTCTTT.

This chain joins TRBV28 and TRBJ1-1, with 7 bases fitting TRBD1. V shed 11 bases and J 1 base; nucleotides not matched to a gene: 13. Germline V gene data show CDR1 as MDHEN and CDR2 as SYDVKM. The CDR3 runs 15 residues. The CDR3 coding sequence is TGTGCCGGAGGGGGCCACGGGGTGAAGAACACTGAAGCTTTCTTT. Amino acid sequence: CAGGGHGVKNTEAFF.

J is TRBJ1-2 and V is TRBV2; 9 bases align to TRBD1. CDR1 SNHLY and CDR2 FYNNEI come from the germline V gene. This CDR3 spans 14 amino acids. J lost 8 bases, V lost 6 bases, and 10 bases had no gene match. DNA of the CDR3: TGTGCCAGCAGCCCTGAGCCGACAGGGGGAGGCTACACCTTC. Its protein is CASSPEPTGGGYTF.

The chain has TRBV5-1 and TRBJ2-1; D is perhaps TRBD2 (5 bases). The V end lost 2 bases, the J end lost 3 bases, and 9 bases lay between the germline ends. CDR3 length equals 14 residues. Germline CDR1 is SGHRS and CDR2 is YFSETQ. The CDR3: CASSLASFYNEQFF. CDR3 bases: TGCGCCAGCAGCTTAGCTAGCTTCTACAATGAGCAGTTCTTC.

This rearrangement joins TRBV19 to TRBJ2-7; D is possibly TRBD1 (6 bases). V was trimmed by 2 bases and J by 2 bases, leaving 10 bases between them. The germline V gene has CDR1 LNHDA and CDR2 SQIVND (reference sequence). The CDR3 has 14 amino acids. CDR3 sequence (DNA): TGTGCCAGTAGTATACCAGGGGCAACCTACGAGCAGTACTTC. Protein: CASSIPGATYEQYF.

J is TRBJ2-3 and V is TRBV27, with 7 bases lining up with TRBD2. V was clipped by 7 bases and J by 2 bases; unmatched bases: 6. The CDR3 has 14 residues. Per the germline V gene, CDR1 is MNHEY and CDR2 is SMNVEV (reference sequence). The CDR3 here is CASKASGATDTQYF. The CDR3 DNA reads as TGTGCCAGCAAGGCCAGCGGGGCCACAGATACGCAGTATTTT.

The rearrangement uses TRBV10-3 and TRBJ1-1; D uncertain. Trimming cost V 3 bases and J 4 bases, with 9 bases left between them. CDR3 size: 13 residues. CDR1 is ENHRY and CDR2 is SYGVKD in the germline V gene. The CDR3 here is CAISDKGGTEAFF. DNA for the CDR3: TGTGCCATCAGTGATAAGGGAGGCACTGAAGCTTTCTTT.

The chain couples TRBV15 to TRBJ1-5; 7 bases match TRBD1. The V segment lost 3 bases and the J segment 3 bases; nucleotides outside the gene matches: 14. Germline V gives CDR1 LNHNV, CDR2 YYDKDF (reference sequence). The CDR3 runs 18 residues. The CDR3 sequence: CATSSWDSLPSVNQPQHF. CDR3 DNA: TGTGCCACCAGCAGCTGGGACAGCCTTCCCAGTGTCAATCAGCCCCAGCATTTT.

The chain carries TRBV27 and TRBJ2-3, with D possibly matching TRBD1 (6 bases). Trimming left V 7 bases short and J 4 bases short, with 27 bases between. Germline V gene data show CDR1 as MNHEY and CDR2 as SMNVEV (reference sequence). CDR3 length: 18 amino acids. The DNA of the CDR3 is TGTGCCAGCACCTCTTTCCCCCCCCAGGGGAGTGGCGCAGATACGCAGTATTTT. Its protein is CASTSFPPQGSGADTQYF.

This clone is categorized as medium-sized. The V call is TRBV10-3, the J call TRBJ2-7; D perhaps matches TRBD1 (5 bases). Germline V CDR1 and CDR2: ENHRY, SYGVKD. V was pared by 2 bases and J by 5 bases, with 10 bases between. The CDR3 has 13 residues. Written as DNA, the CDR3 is TGTGCCATCAGTGAGATTGGGGCCCACGAGCAGTACTTC. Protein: CAISEIGAHEQYF.

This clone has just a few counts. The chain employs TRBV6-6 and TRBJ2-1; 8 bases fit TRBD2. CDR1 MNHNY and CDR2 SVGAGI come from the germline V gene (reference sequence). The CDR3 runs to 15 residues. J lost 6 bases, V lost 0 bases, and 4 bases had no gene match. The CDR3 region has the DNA TGTGCCAGCAGTTACTCGATAAGCGGGAGCAATGAGCAGTTCTTC. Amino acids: CASSYSISGSNEQFF.

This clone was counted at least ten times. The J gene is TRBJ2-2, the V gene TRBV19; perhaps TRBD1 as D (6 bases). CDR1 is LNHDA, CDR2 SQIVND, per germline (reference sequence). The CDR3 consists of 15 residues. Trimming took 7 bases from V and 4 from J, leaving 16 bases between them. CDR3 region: CASTSTGRGTGELFF. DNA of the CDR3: TGTGCCAGTACCTCGACAGGTAGAGGCACCGGGGAGCTGTTTTTT.

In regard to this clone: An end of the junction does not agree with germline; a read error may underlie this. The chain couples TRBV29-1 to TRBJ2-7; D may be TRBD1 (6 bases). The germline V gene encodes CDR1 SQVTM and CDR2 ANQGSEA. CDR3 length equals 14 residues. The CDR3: CSAGSGTLVGEQSF. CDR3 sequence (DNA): TGCAGCGCCGGCTCCGGGACACTGGTGGGGGAGCAGTCCTTC.

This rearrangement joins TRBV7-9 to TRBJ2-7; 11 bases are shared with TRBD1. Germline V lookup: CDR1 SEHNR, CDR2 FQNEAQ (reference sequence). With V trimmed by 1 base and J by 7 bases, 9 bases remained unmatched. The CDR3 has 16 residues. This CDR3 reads CASSLGGQGGSSEQYF. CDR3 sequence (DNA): TGTGCCAGCAGCTTAGGGGGACAGGGGGGGAGTTCGGAGCAGTACTTC.

The CDR3 region is CASSEGLAATYEQYF. CDR3 DNA: TGTGCCAGCAGTGAGGGACTAGCGGCCACCTACGAGCAGTACTTC. This chain joins TRBV2 and TRBJ2-7, with 11 bases fitting TRBD2. Trimming cost V 3 bases and J 2 bases; bases outside gene matches: 3. The germline V gene has CDR1 SNHLY and CDR2 FYNNEI. The CDR3 sequence is 15 residues long.

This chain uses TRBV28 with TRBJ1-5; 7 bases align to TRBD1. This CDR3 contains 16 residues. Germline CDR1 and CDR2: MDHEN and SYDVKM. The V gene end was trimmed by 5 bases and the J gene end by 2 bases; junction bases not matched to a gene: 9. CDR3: CASSQGGSGGNQPQHF. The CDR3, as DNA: TGTGCCAGCAGTCAAGGGGGCTCAGGGGGCAATCAGCCCCAGCATTTT.

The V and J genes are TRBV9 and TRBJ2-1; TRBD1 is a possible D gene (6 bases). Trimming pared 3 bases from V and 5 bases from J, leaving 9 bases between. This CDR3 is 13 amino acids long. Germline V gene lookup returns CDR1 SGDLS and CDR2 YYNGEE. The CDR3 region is CASSAPGDNEQFF. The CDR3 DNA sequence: TGTGCCAGCAGCGCCCCAGGGGACAATGAGCAGTTCTTC.

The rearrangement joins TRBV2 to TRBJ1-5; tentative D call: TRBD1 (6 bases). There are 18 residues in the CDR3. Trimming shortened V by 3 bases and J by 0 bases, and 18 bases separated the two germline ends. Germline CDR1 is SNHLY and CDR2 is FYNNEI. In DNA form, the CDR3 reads TGTGCCAGCAGTGAGTCCCCGGGGACACTCTATAGCAATCAGCCCCAGCATTTT. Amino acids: CASSESPGTLYSNQPQHF.

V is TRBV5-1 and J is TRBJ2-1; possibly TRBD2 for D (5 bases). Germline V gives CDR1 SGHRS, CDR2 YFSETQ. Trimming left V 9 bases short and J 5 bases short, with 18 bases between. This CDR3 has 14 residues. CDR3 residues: CATAGLPGDNEQFF. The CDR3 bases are TGCGCCACCGCCGGACTTCCAGGTGACAATGAGCAGTTCTTC.

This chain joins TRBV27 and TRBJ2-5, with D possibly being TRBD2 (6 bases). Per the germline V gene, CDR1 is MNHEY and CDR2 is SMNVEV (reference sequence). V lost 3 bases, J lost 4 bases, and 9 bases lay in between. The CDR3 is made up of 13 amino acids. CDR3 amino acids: CASSFVGGETQYF. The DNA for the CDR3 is TGTGCCAGCAGTTTCGTGGGGGGAGAGACCCAGTACTTC.